The 27 T cell receptor beta chains reported below all come from one sample, sequenced in a study of cytomegalovirus exposure and HLA in healthy donors. PCR primers comprised 60 Vbeta and 13 Jbeta primers. Sequencing was performed with immunoSEQ multiplex PCR; in TCRdb, only in-frame clones are kept and a portion is missing. The sample contains around 100,000 clones, about 83% of which appear only once. Sequenced: PBMCs. These receptors all stem from a female donor in good health and CMV-seropositive.

The chain couples TRBV4-1 to TRBJ1-2; tentative D call: TRBD1 (5 bases). Germline V gives CDR1 MGHRA, CDR2 YSYEKL. Trimming left V 0 bases short and J 8 bases short, with 22 bases between. CDR3 length: 17 residues. CDR3 sequence: CASSQDVGRAAYGGYTF. The CDR3 coding sequence is TGCGCCAGCAGCCAAGATGTGGGGCGCGCCGCTTATGGCGGCTACACCTTC.

The chain is built from TRBV29-1 and TRBJ1-1, with D tentatively TRBD1 (6 bases). There are 12 residues in the CDR3. V dropped 6 bases and J dropped 3 bases, with 11 bases sitting between them. Germline V gives CDR1 SQVTM, CDR2 ANQGSEA. CDR3 nucleotide sequence: TGCAGCGTCCTAGGGGGATACACTGAAGCTTTCTTT. Its protein is CSVLGGYTEAFF.

V and J are TRBV19 and TRBJ1-5; no firm D call. Germline lookup yields CDR1 LNHDA and CDR2 SQIVND (reference sequence). Trimming took off 5 bases at V and 0 bases at J, with 14 bases between the two ends. This CDR3 is built from 16 residues. The CDR3 nucleotides read TGTGCCAGTAGTCCCCCGATAGATAATAGCAATCAGCCCCAGCATTTT. Its protein is CASSPPIDNSNQPQHF.

The rearrangement uses TRBV5-1 and TRBJ2-2, with TRBD1 matching 10 bases. The CDR3 is 13 amino acids. V dropped 9 bases and J dropped 3; count of bases not matched to a gene: 2. Germline loops: CDR1 SGHRS, CDR2 YFSETQ. The CDR3 here is CATGTGDTGELFF. The CDR3 coding sequence is TGCGCCACCGGGACAGGGGACACCGGGGAGCTGTTTTTT.

The chain joins TRBV6-5 to TRBJ2-7; 7 bases agree with TRBD2. The trim removed 7 bases at V and 5 bases at J, leaving 8 bases unmatched. CDR1 is MNHEY, CDR2 SVGAGI, per germline. The CDR3 contains 13 residues. CDR3 amino acids: CASTELSGHEQYF. CDR3 coding DNA: TGTGCCAGCACCGAACTTAGCGGGCACGAGCAGTACTTC.

The chain is built from TRBV6-5 and TRBJ1-5; D not resolved. CDR3 length equals 15 residues. The V end lost 5 bases, the J end lost 3 bases, and 14 bases lay between the germline ends. The germline gives CDR1 MNHEY, CDR2 SVGAGI. In nucleotides, the CDR3 is TGTGCCAGCAGTCCCCAGCAGAGCGACAATCAGCCCCAGCATTTT. As protein: CASSPQQSDNQPQHF.

The rearrangement links TRBV19 to TRBJ1-5; D possibly corresponds to TRBD1 (5 bases). CDR3 length: 15 residues. Germline CDR1 reads LNHDA; CDR2 reads SQIVND (reference sequence). The V end lost 5 bases, the J end lost 4 bases, and 15 bases lay between the germline ends. The CDR3 protein is CASSSPGWANQPQHF. For the CDR3, the DNA is TGTGCCAGTAGTTCGCCAGGGTGGGCGAATCAGCCCCAGCATTTT.

The table lists this clone with a count of one. V usage is TRBV6-5 and J usage is TRBJ1-2; 9 bases align to TRBD1. Germline CDR1 MNHEY, CDR2 SVGAGI. The CDR3 totals 13 residues. Trimming cost V 8 bases and J 6 bases; bases outside gene matches: 7. CDR3 loop: CASGQGLLNGYTF. The DNA for the CDR3 is TGTGCCAGCGGACAGGGGTTATTAAATGGCTACACCTTC.

This rearrangement joins TRBV6-1 to TRBJ2-5; 8 positions agree with TRBD2. Near its end, the DNA agrees better with TRBJ2-7, so the J call may be wrong. The CDR3 is 14 residues long. Germline V gene lookup returns CDR1 MNHNS and CDR2 SASEGT. In DNA form, the CDR3 reads TGTGCCAGCAGCCGGACTAGCTTACGCTACGAGCAGTACTTC. Translating gives CASSRTSLRYEQYF.

The chain links TRBV5-6 to TRBJ1-2; the match to TRBD1 covers 7 bases. V trimming: 0 bases; J trimming: 7 bases; junction bases outside the gene matches: 6. Germline V CDR1 and CDR2: SGHDT, YYEEEE. This CDR3 is built from 14 residues. CDR3 residues: CASSLGTGASGYTF. The CDR3 bases are TGTGCCAGCAGCTTGGGTACAGGGGCCTCTGGCTACACCTTC.

The V and J genes are TRBV4-2 and TRBJ2-4; perhaps TRBD1 as D (6 bases). From germline, CDR1 is LGHNA and CDR2 YNFKEQ. This CDR3 has 16 amino acids. Trimming cost V 1 base and J 9 bases, with 19 bases left between them. The CDR3 region is CASSQVASRDITIQYF. The CDR3 nucleotides read TGTGCCAGCAGCCAAGTGGCTAGCCGGGACATTACCATTCAGTACTTC.

V and J are TRBV27 and TRBJ2-1; 13 bases fit TRBD2. The V segment lost 4 bases and the J segment 4 bases; nucleotides outside the gene matches: 7. Germline CDR1 MNHEY, CDR2 SMNVEV (reference sequence). This CDR3 region has 17 residues. CDR3 sequence reads: CASSSSGLAGVYNEQFF. The CDR3 DNA sequence: TGTGCCAGCAGTTCGTCCGGACTAGCGGGAGTTTACAATGAGCAGTTCTTC.

This rearrangement joins TRBV6-6 to TRBJ2-1; D unresolved. The V end was cut by 0 bases, the J end by 0 bases, with 6 bases between. In germline, CDR1 is MNHNY, CDR2 SVGAGI (reference sequence). The CDR3 runs 15 residues. The CDR3, as DNA: TGTGCCAGCAGTTACTCATTGAGCTCCTACAATGAGCAGTTCTTC. Protein: CASSYSLSSYNEQFF.

The chain links TRBV28 to TRBJ2-1, with a weak D call TRBD1 (6 bases). The CDR3 spans 14 residues. Trimming left V 4 bases short and J 8 bases short, with 15 bases between. Germline CDR1 is MDHEN and CDR2 is SYDVKM. CDR3: CASSSTGTIDEQFF. Here the CDR3 DNA reads TGTGCCAGCAGTTCGACCGGGACAATCGATGAGCAGTTCTTC.

This chain connects TRBV29-1 to TRBJ1-4; D remains unclear. V lost 5 bases, J lost 7 bases, and 14 bases lay in between. Germline V gives CDR1 SQVTM, CDR2 ANQGSEA. There are 13 residues in the CDR3. The CDR3 spells CSVYPPGSEKLFF. CDR3 in DNA: TGCAGCGTTTACCCCCCGGGGAGTGAAAAACTGTTTTTT.

The chain is built from TRBV7-9 and TRBJ1-5, with D maybe TRBD1 (6 bases). Trimming removed 5 bases from V and 4 bases from J, with 9 bases in between. The CDR3 is made up of 13 amino acids. Germline V CDR1 and CDR2: SEHNR, FQNEAQ (reference sequence). The CDR3 loop is CASSPTGNQPQHF. The CDR3 DNA is TGTGCCAGCAGCCCTACAGGGAATCAGCCCCAGCATTTT.

The gene calls are TRBV7-9 and TRBJ1-4, with D tentatively TRBD1 (5 bases). V lost 5 bases to trimming and J lost 5 bases, with 15 bases between them. CDR1 and CDR2 from the germline V gene are SEHNR and FQNEAQ (reference sequence). The CDR3 spans 15 residues. CDR3 sequence reads: CASSGDDSRNEKLFF. The CDR3, as DNA: TGTGCCAGCAGCGGAGACGACAGCCGAAATGAAAAACTGTTTTTT. Together with reference TRBV7-9 and TRBJ1-4, the CDR3 gives the full variable domain: DTGVSQNPRHKITKRGQNVTFRCDPISEHNRLYWYRQTLGQGPEFLTYFQNEAQLEKSRLLSDRFSAERPKGSFSTLEIQRTEQGDSAMYLCASSGDDSRNEKLFFGSGTQLSVL.

The V gene is TRBV6-1, the J gene TRBJ1-5; possible D gene TRBD1, 5 bases. The ends were cut back, 0 bases at V and 2 bases at J, with 14 bases in the middle. The length of the CDR3 is 17 residues. The V gene's germline CDR1 is MNHNS and CDR2 SASEGT. This CDR3 reads CASSEAQGVGRNQPQHF. The CDR3 coding sequence is TGTGCCAGCAGTGAAGCCCAGGGTGTCGGGCGCAATCAGCCCCAGCATTTT.

V is TRBV6-5 and J is TRBJ2-7, with 7 bases that match TRBD2. V gave up 4 bases and J gave up 9 bases; unmatched junction bases: 18. The germline CDR1 and CDR2 sequences are MNHEY and SVGAGI. The CDR3 covers 16 residues. Here the CDR3 reads CASSFTFGGGQSGQYF. CDR3 DNA: TGTGCCAGCAGTTTTACATTTGGGGGAGGGCAGTCAGGGCAGTACTTC.

This chain joins TRBV7-2 and TRBJ1-2; tentative D call: TRBD1 (5 bases). Trimming left V 0 bases short and J 4 bases short, with 12 bases between. The CDR3 contains 15 residues. The V gene's germline CDR1 is SGHTA and CDR2 FQGNSA. CDR3 loop: CASSLAQGRVYGYTF. The CDR3, as DNA: TGTGCCAGCAGCTTAGCCCAGGGCCGGGTCTATGGCTACACCTTC.

This clone came up a few times. This chain connects TRBV19 to TRBJ1-4, with TRBD1 as a possible D gene (6 bases). V lost 5 bases, J lost 5 bases, and 12 bases lay in between. This CDR3 region has 14 residues. Germline V gives CDR1 LNHDA, CDR2 SQIVND (reference sequence). The CDR3 region has the DNA TGTGCCAGTAGTTTGGGGACACTCAATGAAAAACTGTTTTTT. It codes for CASSLGTLNEKLFF.

This clone appeared a few times. V gene TRBV4-1 combines with J gene TRBJ2-3, with 9 bases aligning to TRBD2. CDR3 length: 17 residues. CDR1 and CDR2 (germline): MGHRA, YSYEKL. V gave up 4 bases and J gave up 3 bases; unmatched junction bases: 11. This CDR3 is CASSPLGSGGTTDTQYF. The DNA of the CDR3 is TGCGCCAGCAGCCCGTTGGGGAGCGGGGGGACGACAGATACGCAGTATTTT.

The J gene is TRBJ2-7, the V gene TRBV13; D is undetermined. The CDR3 totals 15 residues. Germline lookup yields CDR1 PRHDT and CDR2 FYEKMQ (reference sequence). The V end was cut by 1 base, the J end by 4 bases, with 14 bases between. DNA of the CDR3: TGTGCCAGCAGCTTAGCCCGCCTCGCGCATTACGAGCAGTACTTC. Protein: CASSLARLAHYEQYF.

The V call is TRBV11-3, the J call TRBJ2-3; maybe TRBD1 (5 bases). Germline V gene data show CDR1 as SGHNT and CDR2 as YENEEA. The CDR3 is made up of 14 amino acids. Trimming cost V 1 base and J 3 bases, with 8 bases left between them. The CDR3 bases are TGTGCCAGCAGCTTAGCGCAGGGAACAGATACGCAGTATTTT. This codes for CASSLAQGTDTQYF.

The CDR3 nucleotides are TGCAGCGTTGACAGGAACACTGAAGCTTTCTTT. It specifies CSVDRNTEAFF. The chain uses TRBV29-1 and TRBJ1-1; D remains ambiguous. V was clipped by 3 bases and J by 1 base, with 3 bases between them. The CDR3 is 11 residues long. Germline V lookup: CDR1 SQVTM, CDR2 ANQGSEA.

Only a few counts were recorded for this clone. This chain joins TRBV6-5 and TRBJ2-2; D remains ambiguous. Germline V gene sequence: CDR1 MNHEY, CDR2 SVGAGI. The CDR3 runs 16 residues. Between the trimmed V and J ends, which lost 0 bases and 0 bases, there was a span of 8 bases. CDR3 in DNA: TGTGCCAGCAGTTACTCGAACAGAGCGAACACCGGGGAGCTGTTTTTT. The encoded protein is CASSYSNRANTGELFF.

The V and J genes are TRBV28 and TRBJ2-3; 13 nucleotides line up with TRBD2. The V segment lost 5 bases and the J segment 4 bases; nucleotides outside the gene matches: 9. Germline CDR1 is MDHEN and CDR2 is SYDVKM. This CDR3 comprises 17 residues. The CDR3 DNA reads as TGTGCCAGCAGTCCACGGACTAGCGGGAGTTTCCCAGATACGCAGTATTTT. Translated, it gives CASSPRTSGSFPDTQYF.